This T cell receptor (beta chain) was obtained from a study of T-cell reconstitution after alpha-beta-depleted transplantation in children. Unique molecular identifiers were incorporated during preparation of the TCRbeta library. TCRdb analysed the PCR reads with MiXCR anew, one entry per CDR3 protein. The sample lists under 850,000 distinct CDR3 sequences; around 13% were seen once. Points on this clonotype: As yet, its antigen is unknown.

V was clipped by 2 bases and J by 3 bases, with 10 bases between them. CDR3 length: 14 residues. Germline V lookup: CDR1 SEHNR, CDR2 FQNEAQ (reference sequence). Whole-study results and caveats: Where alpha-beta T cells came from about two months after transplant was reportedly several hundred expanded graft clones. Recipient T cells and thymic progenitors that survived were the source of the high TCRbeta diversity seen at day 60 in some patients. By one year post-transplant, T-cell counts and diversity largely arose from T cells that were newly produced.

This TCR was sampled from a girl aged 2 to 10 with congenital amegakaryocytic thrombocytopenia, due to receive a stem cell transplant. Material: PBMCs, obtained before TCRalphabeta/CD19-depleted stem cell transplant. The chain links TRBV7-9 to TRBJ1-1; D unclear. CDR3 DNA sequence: TGTGCCAGCAGCTTAATCAACTCTTACACTGAAGCTTTCTTT. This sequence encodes CASSLINSYTEAFF.